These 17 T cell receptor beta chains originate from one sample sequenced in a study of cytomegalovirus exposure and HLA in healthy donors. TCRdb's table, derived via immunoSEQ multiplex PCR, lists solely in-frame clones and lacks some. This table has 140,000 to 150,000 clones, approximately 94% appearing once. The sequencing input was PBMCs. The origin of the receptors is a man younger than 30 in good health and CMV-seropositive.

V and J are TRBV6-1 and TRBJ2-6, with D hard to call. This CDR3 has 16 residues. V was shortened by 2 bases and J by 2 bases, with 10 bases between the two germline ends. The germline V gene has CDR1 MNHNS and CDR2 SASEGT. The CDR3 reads CASSEPSLAGANVLTF. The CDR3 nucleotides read TGTGCCAGCAGTGAACCCAGTCTAGCTGGGGCCAACGTCCTGACTTTC.

In DNA form, the CDR3 reads TGCGCCAGCAGCTACCCTACAGTCGCGGGGGAAGAGCAGTTCTTC. Its translation: CASSYPTVAGEEQFF. The chain recombines TRBV5-1 with TRBJ2-1; 7 bases line up with TRBD2. J was trimmed by 10 bases and V by 3 bases; bases with no gene match: 13. CDR1 is SGHRS, CDR2 YFSETQ, per germline. This CDR3 is 15 amino acids long.

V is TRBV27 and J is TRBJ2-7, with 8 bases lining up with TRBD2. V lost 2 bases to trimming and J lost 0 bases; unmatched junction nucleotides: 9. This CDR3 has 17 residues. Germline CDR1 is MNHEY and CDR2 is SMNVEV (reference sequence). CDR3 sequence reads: CASSLLGTSGSSYEQYF. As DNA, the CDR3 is TGTGCCAGCAGTTTACTGGGAACTAGCGGTAGCTCCTACGAGCAGTACTTC.

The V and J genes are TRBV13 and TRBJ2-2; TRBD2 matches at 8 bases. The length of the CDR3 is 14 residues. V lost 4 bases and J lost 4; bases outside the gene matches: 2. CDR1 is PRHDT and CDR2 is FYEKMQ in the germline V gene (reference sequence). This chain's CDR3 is CASSYGRATGELFF. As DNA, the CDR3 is TGTGCCAGCAGCTACGGGAGGGCCACCGGGGAGCTGTTTTTT.

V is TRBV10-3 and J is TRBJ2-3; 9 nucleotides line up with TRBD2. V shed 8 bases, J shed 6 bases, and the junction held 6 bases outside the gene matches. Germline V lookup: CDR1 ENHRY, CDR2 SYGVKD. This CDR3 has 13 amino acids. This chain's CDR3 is CAIGLAGSDTQYF. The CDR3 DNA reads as TGTGCCATCGGCCTAGCGGGATCTGATACGCAGTATTTT.

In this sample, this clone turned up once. The CDR3 sequence: CASSSGTSGRDNEQFF. CDR3 sequence (DNA): TGTGCCAGCAGCTCTGGGACTAGCGGGAGGGACAATGAGCAGTTCTTC. The chain couples TRBV7-9 to TRBJ2-1, with 16 bases aligning to TRBD2. Germline CDR1 is SEHNR and CDR2 is FQNEAQ (reference sequence). This CDR3 spans 16 amino acids. The junction had 2 bases not matched to a gene; V was cut back by 4 bases and J by 5 bases.

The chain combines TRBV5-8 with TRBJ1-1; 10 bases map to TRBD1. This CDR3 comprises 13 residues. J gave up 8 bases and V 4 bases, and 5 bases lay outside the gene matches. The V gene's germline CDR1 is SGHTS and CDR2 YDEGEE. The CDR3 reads CASSIRQGAEAFF. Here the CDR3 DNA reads TGTGCCAGCAGCATAAGACAGGGGGCAGAAGCTTTCTTT.

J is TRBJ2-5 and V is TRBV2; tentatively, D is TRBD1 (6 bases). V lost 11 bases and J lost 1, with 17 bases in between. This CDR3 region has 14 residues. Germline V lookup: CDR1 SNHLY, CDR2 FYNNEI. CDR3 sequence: CACHREKIQETQYF. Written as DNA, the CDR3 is TGTGCCTGCCACAGGGAGAAGATCCAAGAGACCCAGTACTTC.

CDR3: CASSLVGTRSETQYF. DNA of the CDR3: TGCGCCAGCAGCTTGGTTGGGACTAGGTCAGAGACCCAGTACTTC. This chain links TRBV5-1 with TRBJ2-5, with 8 bases identical to TRBD2. The trim removed 0 bases at V and 4 bases at J, leaving 5 bases unmatched. Germline V lookup: CDR1 SGHRS, CDR2 YFSETQ. There are 15 residues in the CDR3.

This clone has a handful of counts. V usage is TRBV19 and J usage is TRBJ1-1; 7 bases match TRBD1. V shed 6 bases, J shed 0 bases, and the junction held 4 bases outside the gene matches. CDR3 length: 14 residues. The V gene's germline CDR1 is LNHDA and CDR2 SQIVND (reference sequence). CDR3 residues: CASRQTGMNTEAFF. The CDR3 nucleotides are TGTGCCAGTAGACAGACAGGGATGAACACTGAAGCTTTCTTT.

The DNA for the CDR3 is TGTGCCAGCAGCAGAAAGACAGGGGGCGCGGGCACTGAAGCTTTCTTT. This gives the protein CASSRKTGGAGTEAFF. J is TRBJ1-1 and V is TRBV5-4; 10 bases map to TRBD1. Losses at the gene ends were 4 bases for V and 4 bases for J; bases not matched to a gene: 10. There are 16 residues in the CDR3. Germline CDR1 and CDR2: SGHNT and YYREEE (reference sequence).

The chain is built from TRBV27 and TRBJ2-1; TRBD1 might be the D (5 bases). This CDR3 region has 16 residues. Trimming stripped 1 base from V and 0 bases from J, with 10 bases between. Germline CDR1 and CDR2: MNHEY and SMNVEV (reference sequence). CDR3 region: CASSLYGDSSYNEQFF. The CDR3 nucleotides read TGTGCCAGCAGTTTATACGGCGACAGCTCCTACAATGAGCAGTTCTTC.

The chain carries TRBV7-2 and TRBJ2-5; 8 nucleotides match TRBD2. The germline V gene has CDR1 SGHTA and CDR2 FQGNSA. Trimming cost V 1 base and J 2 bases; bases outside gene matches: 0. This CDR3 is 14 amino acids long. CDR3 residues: CASSLGGRQETQYF. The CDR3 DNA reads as TGTGCCAGCAGCTTAGGCGGGAGGCAAGAGACCCAGTACTTC.

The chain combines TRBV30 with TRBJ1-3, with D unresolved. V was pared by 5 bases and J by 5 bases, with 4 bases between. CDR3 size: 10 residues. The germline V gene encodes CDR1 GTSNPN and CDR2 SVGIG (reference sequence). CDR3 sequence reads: CAWGRNTIYF. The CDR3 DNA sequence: TGTGCCTGGGGCAGAAACACCATATATTTT.

For the CDR3, the DNA is TGTGCCAGCAGCATTCGGACAGGGAAGGATAATTCACCCCTCCACTTT. It specifies CASSIRTGKDNSPLHF. This chain links TRBV21-1 with TRBJ1-6; TRBD1, the table's D call, lacks a check against the DNA. TRBV21-1 is given as a pseudogene. This CDR3 contains 16 residues.

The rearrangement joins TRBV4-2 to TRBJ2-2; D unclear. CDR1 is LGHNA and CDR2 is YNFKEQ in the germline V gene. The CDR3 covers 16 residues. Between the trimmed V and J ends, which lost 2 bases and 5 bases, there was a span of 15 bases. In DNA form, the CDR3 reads TGTGCCAGCAGCCAACGGGTAGTGATGCTTACCGGGGAGCTGTTTTTT. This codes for CASSQRVVMLTGELFF.

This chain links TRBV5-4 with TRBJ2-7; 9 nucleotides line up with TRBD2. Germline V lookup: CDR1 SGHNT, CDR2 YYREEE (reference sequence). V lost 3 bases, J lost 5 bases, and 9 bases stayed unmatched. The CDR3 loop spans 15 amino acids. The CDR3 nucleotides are TGTGCCAGCAGCTCCCTCTTAGCGGGAGTCCACGAGCAGTACTTC. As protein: CASSSLLAGVHEQYF.